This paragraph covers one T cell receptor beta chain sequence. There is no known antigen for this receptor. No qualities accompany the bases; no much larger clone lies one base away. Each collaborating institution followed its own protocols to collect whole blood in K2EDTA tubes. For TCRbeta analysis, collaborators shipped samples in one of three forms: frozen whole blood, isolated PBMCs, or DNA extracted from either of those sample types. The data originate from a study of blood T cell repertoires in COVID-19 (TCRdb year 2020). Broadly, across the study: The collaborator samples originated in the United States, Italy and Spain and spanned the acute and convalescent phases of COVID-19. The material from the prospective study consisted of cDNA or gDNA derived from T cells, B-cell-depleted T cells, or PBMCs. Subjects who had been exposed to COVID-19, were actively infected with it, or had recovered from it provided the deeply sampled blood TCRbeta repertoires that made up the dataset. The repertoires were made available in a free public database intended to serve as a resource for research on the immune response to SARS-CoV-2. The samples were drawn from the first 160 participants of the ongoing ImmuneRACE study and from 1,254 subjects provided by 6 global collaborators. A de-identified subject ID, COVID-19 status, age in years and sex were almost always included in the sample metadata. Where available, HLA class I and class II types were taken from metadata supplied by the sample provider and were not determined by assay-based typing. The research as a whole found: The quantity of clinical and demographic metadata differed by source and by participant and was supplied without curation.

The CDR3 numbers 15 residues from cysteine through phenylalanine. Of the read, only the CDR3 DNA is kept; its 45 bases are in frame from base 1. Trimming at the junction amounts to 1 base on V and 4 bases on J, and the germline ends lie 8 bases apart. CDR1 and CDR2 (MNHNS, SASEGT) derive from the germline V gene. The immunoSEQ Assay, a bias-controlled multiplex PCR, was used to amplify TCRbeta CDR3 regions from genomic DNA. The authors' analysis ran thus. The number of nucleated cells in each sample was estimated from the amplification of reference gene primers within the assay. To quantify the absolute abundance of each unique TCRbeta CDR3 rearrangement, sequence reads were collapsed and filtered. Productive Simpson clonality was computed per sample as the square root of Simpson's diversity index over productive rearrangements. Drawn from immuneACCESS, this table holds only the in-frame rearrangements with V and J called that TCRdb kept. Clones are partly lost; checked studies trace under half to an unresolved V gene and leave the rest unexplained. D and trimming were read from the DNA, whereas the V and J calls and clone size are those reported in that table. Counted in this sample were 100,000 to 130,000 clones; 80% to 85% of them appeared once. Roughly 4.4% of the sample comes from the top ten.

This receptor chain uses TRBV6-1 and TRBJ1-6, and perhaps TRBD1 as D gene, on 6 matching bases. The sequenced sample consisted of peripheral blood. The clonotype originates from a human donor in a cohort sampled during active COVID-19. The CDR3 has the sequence CASSEGTAYNSPLHF. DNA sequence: TGTGCCAGCAGTGAAGGGACAGCATATAATTCACCCCTCCACTTT.